Listed below are T cell receptor beta chains from one sample, sequenced in a study of shared clonotypes between healthy human individuals. Only in-frame clones appear in the TCRdb table, and some are missing; sequencing was by immunoSEQ multiplex PCR. The profile shows about 2 million clones, roughly 94% of them singletons. The sequenced sample consisted of naive CD4+ T cells sorted from blood. These receptors came from a man aged 18 to 29 in good health. Each CDR3 is given with its conserved first and last residue. A D gene is named only where the DNA matches it firmly. Clone size is shown for a subset of rows, as once, few, many or a class of expanded clone.

DNA: TGTGCCAGTAACCCCTCGCAGAACACTGAAGCTTTCTTT; CDR3: CASNPSQNTEAFF; D: -; J: TRBJ1-1; V: TRBV6-1; size: -
DNA: TGTGCCAGTAGCCTAGGGACTAGCGGGAGCTCCTACAATGAGCAGTTCTTC; CDR3: CASSLGTSGSSYNEQFF; D: TRBD2; J: TRBJ2-1; V: TRBV19; size: -
DNA: TGCGCCAGCAGTGAGTCGAGAGGGGCCAACGTCCTGACTTTC; CDR3: CASSESRGANVLTF; D: -; J: TRBJ2-6; V: TRBV10-2; size: once
DNA: TGTGCCTGGGGCCAGGAGGATCAGCCCCAGCATTTT; CDR3: CAWGQEDQPQHF; D: -; J: TRBJ1-5; V: TRBV30; size: -
DNA: TGTGCCAGCAGCTTAGTAGCGGGGATAGTCAATGAGCAGTTCTTC; CDR3: CASSLVAGIVNEQFF; D: TRBD2; J: TRBJ2-1; V: TRBV7-9; size: -
DNA: TGTGCCAGTAGCCATGGGATCGTCCAGAGCTACTCTGGAAACACCATATATTTT; CDR3: CASSHGIVQSYSGNTIYF; D: -; J: TRBJ1-3; V: TRBV19; size: -
DNA: TGCGCCAGCAGTCGGGATCTCTCCTACGAGCAGTACTTC; CDR3: CASSRDLSYEQYF; D: -; J: TRBJ2-7; V: TRBV10-2; size: -
DNA: TGCGCCAGCAGCTTGGGAGTGACCGGGGAGCTGTTTTTT; CDR3: CASSLGVTGELFF; D: -; J: TRBJ2-2; V: TRBV5-1; size: -
DNA: TGTGCCAGCAGCCTGGACAGGGGCGACGAGCAGTACTTC; CDR3: CASSLDRGDEQYF; D: TRBD1; J: TRBJ2-7; V: TRBV6-4; size: -
DNA: TGTGCCAGCAGCCCAGGCCGGGCGCAGGGCTATGGCTACACCTTC; CDR3: CASSPGRAQGYGYTF; D: -; J: TRBJ1-2; V: TRBV7-2; size: -
DNA: TGCAGCGTTGTTCCTAGCGGGAGCACAGATACGCAGTATTTT; CDR3: CSVVPSGSTDTQYF; D: TRBD2; J: TRBJ2-3; V: TRBV29-1; size: -
DNA: TGTGCCAGCAGCCAAGAGTACGGTGAGGCTTTCTTT; CDR3: CASSQEYGEAFF; D: -; J: TRBJ1-1; V: TRBV4-2; size: -
DNA: TGTGCCAGCAGCCCGTTGGAAGCTAACTATGGCTACACCTTC; CDR3: CASSPLEANYGYTF; D: -; J: TRBJ1-2; V: TRBV7-9; size: few
DNA: TGCAGCGTTGAAATACGGAGACCCCTGGAAGAGACCCAGTACTTC; CDR3: CSVEIRRPLEETQYF; D: -; J: TRBJ2-5; V: TRBV29-1; size: -
DNA: TGTGCCAGCTCCCCTAGGGACAGGGTGCATGGCTACACCTTC; CDR3: CASSPRDRVHGYTF; D: TRBD1; J: TRBJ1-2; V: TRBV25-1; size: -
DNA: TGTGCCAGCAGCTTGCCCGGGGGGGCTTCCTACAATGAGCAGTTCTTC; CDR3: CASSLPGGASYNEQFF; D: TRBD2; J: TRBJ2-1; V: TRBV5-6; size: -
DNA: TGTGCCAGCAGCCCGGGACAGTACTATAATTCACCCCTCCACTTT; CDR3: CASSPGQYYNSPLHF; D: TRBD1; J: TRBJ1-6; V: TRBV6-5; size: -
DNA: TGTGCCAGCAGTGAATATCAGGGGACGGAGACCCAGTACTTC; CDR3: CASSEYQGTETQYF; D: -; J: TRBJ2-5; V: TRBV6-1; size: -
DNA: TGTGCCAGCAGTGACGGGACTAGCGGTGCAGATACGCAGTATTTT; CDR3: CASSDGTSGADTQYF; D: TRBD2; J: TRBJ2-3; V: TRBV2; size: -
DNA: TGCGCCAGCAGACTGGGACAGGGGGCTGGCTATGGCTACACCTTC; CDR3: CASRLGQGAGYGYTF; D: TRBD1; J: TRBJ1-2; V: TRBV5-1; size: -
DNA: TGTGCCTGGAGTGTAAAGGCCGCTGGAAACACCATATATTTT; CDR3: CAWSVKAAGNTIYF; D: -; J: TRBJ1-3; V: TRBV30; size: -
DNA: TGCGCCAGCAGCCCAACCGGACAGATGAACACTGAAGCTTTCTTT; CDR3: CASSPTGQMNTEAFF; D: -; J: TRBJ1-1; V: TRBV5-1; size: -
DNA: TGTGCCAGCAGTCCTACCGGGTTTGACACAAACTCTGGAAACACCATATATTTT; CDR3: CASSPTGFDTNSGNTIYF; D: -; J: TRBJ1-3; V: TRBV28; size: -
DNA: TGTGCCAGCAGAACAGAGGGGGGGAGGGCCCTCAACATTCAGTACTTC; CDR3: CASRTEGGRALNIQYF; D: -; J: TRBJ2-4; V: TRBV6-6; size: -
DNA: TGTGCCAGCATCGGAACTACAGGGTGGGACACTGAAGCTTTCTTT; CDR3: CASIGTTGWDTEAFF; D: -; J: TRBJ1-1; V: TRBV27; size: -
DNA: TGTGCCATCAGTGATGTTAGCAATCAGCCCCAGCATTTT; CDR3: CAISDVSNQPQHF; D: -; J: TRBJ1-5; V: TRBV10-3; size: -
DNA: TGTGCCATCACGGCAGCGGGGTTACAGTTCTTC; CDR3: CAITAAGLQFF; D: TRBD2; J: TRBJ2-1; V: TRBV10-3; size: -
DNA: TGTGCCAGCAGTCAGATCCGGGACAGGGGCTACGAGCAGTACTTC; CDR3: CASSQIRDRGYEQYF; D: TRBD1; J: TRBJ2-7; V: TRBV28; size: -
DNA: TGTGCCTGGAGTGCGGCCCACGAGCAGTACTTC; CDR3: CAWSAAHEQYF; D: -; J: TRBJ2-7; V: TRBV30; size: -
DNA: TGTGCCAGCAGCTTACGGGACACGAAGTTTGAAGCTTTCTTT; CDR3: CASSLRDTKFEAFF; D: -; J: TRBJ1-1; V: TRBV6-5; size: -
DNA: TGTGCCAGCAGCTTGGCTAGCGGGGGGGATACGCAGTATTTT; CDR3: CASSLASGGDTQYF; D: TRBD2; J: TRBJ2-3; V: TRBV5-6; size: -
DNA: TGTGCCAGCAGTTTCCGACAGGGGGAGAACACTGAAGCTTTCTTT; CDR3: CASSFRQGENTEAFF; D: TRBD1; J: TRBJ1-1; V: TRBV6-5; size: once
DNA: TGTGCCAGCAGCCCGGGACAGGGAGTCCAAAACACCATATATTTT; CDR3: CASSPGQGVQNTIYF; D: TRBD1; J: TRBJ1-3; V: TRBV7-2; size: once
DNA: TGTGCCAGCAGTCAAGAGGTTAGGCAGGGGGCAACTAATGAAAAACTGTTTTTT; CDR3: CASSQEVRQGATNEKLFF; D: TRBD1; J: TRBJ1-4; V: TRBV11-2; size: -
DNA: TGTGCCAGCAGTTACTCAGGGAACAGCTTGAAGAAACTGTTTTTT; CDR3: CASSYSGNSLKKLFF; D: -; J: TRBJ1-4; V: TRBV6-5; size: -
DNA: TGCGCCAGCGGTGAGGGGGGCACTGAAGCTTTCTTT; CDR3: CASGEGGTEAFF; D: -; J: TRBJ1-1; V: TRBV5-1; size: -
DNA: TGTGCCAGCAGCTGGGACGGAAATCAGCCCCAGCATTTT; CDR3: CASSWDGNQPQHF; D: -; J: TRBJ1-5; V: TRBV6-5; size: -
DNA: TGTGCCTGGAGTAAGAAGGCGGGTAACTATGGCTACACCTTC; CDR3: CAWSKKAGNYGYTF; D: -; J: TRBJ1-2; V: TRBV30; size: -
DNA: TGTGCCAGCAGCTTGAGCGGGTGGTTAGAGGAGACCCAGTACTTC; CDR3: CASSLSGWLEETQYF; D: -; J: TRBJ2-5; V: TRBV5-5; size: -
DNA: TGTGCCAGCAGTTACCTCCAAGGGTACGAGACCCAGTACTTC; CDR3: CASSYLQGYETQYF; D: -; J: TRBJ2-5; V: TRBV6-5; size: -
DNA: TGTGCCAGCAGTTTTACAGGGGGGACCAAAAACATTCAGTACTTC; CDR3: CASSFTGGTKNIQYF; D: TRBD1; J: TRBJ2-4; V: TRBV28; size: -